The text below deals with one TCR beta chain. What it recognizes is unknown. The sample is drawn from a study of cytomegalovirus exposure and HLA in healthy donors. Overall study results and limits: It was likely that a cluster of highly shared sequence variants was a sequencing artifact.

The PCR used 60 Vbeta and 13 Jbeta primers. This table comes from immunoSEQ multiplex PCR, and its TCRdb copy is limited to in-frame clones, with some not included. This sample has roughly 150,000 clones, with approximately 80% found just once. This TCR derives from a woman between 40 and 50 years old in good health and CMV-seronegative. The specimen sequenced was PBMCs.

The CDR3 coding sequence is TGTGCCAGCAGTGAAGCGAGGATAACCTCAGATACGCAGTATTTT. It yields the protein CASSEARITSDTQYF. V and J are TRBV6-1 and TRBJ2-3; D is undetermined. CDR1 MNHNS and CDR2 SASEGT come from the germline V gene. Trimming stripped 0 bases from V and 4 bases from J, with 11 bases between. The CDR3 has 15 residues.